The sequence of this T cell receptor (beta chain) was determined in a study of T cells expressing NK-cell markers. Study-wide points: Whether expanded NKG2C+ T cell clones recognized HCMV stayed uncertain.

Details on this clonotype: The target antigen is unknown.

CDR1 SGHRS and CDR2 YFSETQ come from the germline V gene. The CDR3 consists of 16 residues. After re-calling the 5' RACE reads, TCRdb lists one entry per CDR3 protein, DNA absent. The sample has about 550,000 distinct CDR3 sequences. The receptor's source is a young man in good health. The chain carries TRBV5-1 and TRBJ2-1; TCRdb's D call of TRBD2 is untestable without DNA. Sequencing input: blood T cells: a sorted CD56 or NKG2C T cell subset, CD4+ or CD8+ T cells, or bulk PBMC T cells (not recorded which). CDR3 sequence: CASSSGLRGILNEQFF.